Sequencing of this T cell receptor beta chain was carried out in a study of OX40 agonist ivuxolimab in advanced cancers. For the wider study: Ivuxolimab was an agonistic, fully human IgG2 monoclonal antibody directed against OX40 (CD134), a costimulatory receptor. Intravenous ivuxolimab was administered to patients every 2 weeks at six dose levels: 0.01, 0.1, 0.3, 1.5, 3 and 10 mg/kg. Prior anti-PD-1, anti-PD-L1 or anti-CTLA-4 therapy was permitted, and about 40% of dose-escalation patients had received checkpoint inhibitors. The monotherapy dose-escalation portion (N = 52 patients) of the phase I ivuxolimab trial is reported in the paper. Peripheral TCRbeta sequencing was intended to test whether TCR sequence diversity was altered and clonal T-cell expansion was caused by ivuxolimab. Of the roughly 50 dose-escalation patients, hepatocellular carcinoma was present in some 19, melanoma in around 15, renal cell carcinoma in 9 and head and neck cancer in 9. Three dose-escalation patients achieved partial responses, one with hepatocellular carcinoma and two with cutaneous melanoma. In the dose-escalation cohort, 70% to 90% of patients were male, and the mean age was approximately 60 years with a range of roughly 20 to 85.

For sequencing of the TCRbeta CDR3 region, genomic DNA was extracted from the sorted cells. The immunoSEQ Assay was used for sequencing of TCRbeta CDR3 regions. TCRdb mirrors the immuneACCESS table, restricted to in-frame sequences. Some clones are absent from its copies; in checked studies, under half trace to an unresolved V gene, and the reason for the others is unknown. A total of roughly 50,000 clones appear in this sample, about 80% of them only once. The ten biggest clones cover approximately 4.4% of the sample. The trial excluded patients who had a history of autoimmune disease or were on systemic immunosuppression. Peripheral blood for TCR sequencing was drawn from every dose cohort at baseline, at cycle 4 day 1 and at cycle 7 day 1. The samples were drawn from a first-in-human, open-label, multicenter phase I dose-escalation trial of ivuxolimab. Adults with locally advanced or metastatic melanoma, renal cell carcinoma, hepatocellular carcinoma or head and neck squamous cell carcinoma were enrolled in the trial. CD4+ and CD8+ T cells were sorted separately from peripheral blood before TCR sequencing.

Concerning this clone: Its antigen is not yet known. Qualities for individual bases were not recorded, and no much larger clone is one base off.

Trimming costs V 7 bases and J 7 bases, and their ends lie 23 bases apart. CDR1 and CDR2 are drawn from the germline V gene (reference sequence): WNHNN, SYGVQD. The CDR3 starts with the cysteine, ends with the phenylalanine, and has 16 residues. Just the 48-base CDR3 DNA is kept, in frame starting at base 1. Findings and caveats that apply to the study as a whole: In partial responders in the 0.1-3.0 mg/kg groups, normalized peripheral clonal expansion was found to be among the lowest, especially among CD8+ T cells. Low levels of normalized T-cell clonal expansion were also shown by some nonresponding patients. The antigen specificity of the clonally expanded peripheral T cells was not determined. On average, CD8+ T cells showed more expanded clones than CD4+ T cells after ivuxolimab. At doses of 0.1 to 3.0 mg/kg, clonal expansion of both CD4+ and CD8+ blood T cells was observed from baseline to week 6.

The clonotype was recovered from an adult with an advanced solid tumor such as melanoma, head and neck, liver or kidney cancer. The chain is encoded by TRBV10-1 joined to TRBJ2-1; TRBD2 is perhaps the D gene, given 6 matching bases. This material consisted of CD4+ or CD8+ T cells sorted from blood, taken in a trial of the OX40 agonist ivuxolimab. This receptor carries the CDR3 CASTYTPGLAKNEQFF. At the DNA level, the sequence is TGCGCCAGCACCTATACCCCGGGGCTAGCGAAAAATGAGCAGTTCTTC.